Shown below are 26 T cell receptor beta chains from a single sample sequenced in a study of T cell changes during pregnancy in multiple sclerosis. Assay used: immunoSEQ multiplex PCR; TCRdb lists only in-frame clones, some missing. The sample lists approximately 30,000 clones, approximately 88% seen once, with approximately 0.6% in the top ten. The starting material was CD4+ T cells from peripheral blood mononuclear cells, obtained in the first trimester of pregnancy. These receptors originate from a female donor in good health, enrolled as a control in a pregnancy study.

The chain recombines TRBV19 with TRBJ2-1; 7 bases agree with TRBD2. The germline gives CDR1 LNHDA, CDR2 SQIVND (reference sequence). There are 13 residues in the CDR3. V trimming: 3 bases; J trimming: 9 bases; junction bases outside the gene matches: 5. The DNA for the CDR3 is TGTGCCAGTAGTATCCACGGGAGGATTGAGCAGTTCTTC. This gives the protein CASSIHGRIEQFF. Supplemented by reference TRBV19 and TRBJ2-1, the full variable domain reads DGGITQSPKYLFRKEGQNVTLSCEQNLNHDAMYWYRQDPGQGLRLIYYSQIVNDFQKGDIAEGYSVSREKKESFPLTVTSAQKNPTAFYLCASSIHGRIEQFFGPGTRLTVL.

The chain couples TRBV6-6 to TRBJ2-6; TRBD1 is a possible D gene (5 bases). CDR3 size: 15 residues. CDR1 and CDR2 from the germline V gene are MNHNY and SVGAGI (reference sequence). Trimming left V 6 bases short and J 4 bases short, with 13 bases between. In DNA form, the CDR3 reads TGTGCCAGCAGCGATACAGGTCCCGGGGCCAACGTCCTGACTTTC. Translation: CASSDTGPGANVLTF.

The rearrangement joins TRBV5-1 to TRBJ2-5; 7 nucleotides align to TRBD1. The germline CDR1 and CDR2 sequences are SGHRS and YFSETQ. V was pared by 1 base and J by 4 bases, with 10 bases of the junction left unmatched. This CDR3 has 16 amino acids. CDR3 region: CASSLSQTGNRETQYF. CDR3 nucleotides: TGCGCCAGCAGCTTGAGTCAGACAGGGAACCGAGAGACCCAGTACTTC. Filled out from reference TRBV5-1 and TRBJ2-5, the complete variable domain reads KAGVTQTPRYLIKTRGQQVTLSCSPISGHRSVSWYQQTPGQGLQFLFEYFSETQRNKGNFPGRFSGRQFSNSRSEMNVSTLELGDSALYLCASSLSQTGNRETQYFGPGTRLLVL.

DNA of the CDR3: TGTGCCAGCACCTTCTGGGACAGATCCTACGAGCAGTACTTC. As protein: CASTFWDRSYEQYF. The V and J genes are TRBV6-1 and TRBJ2-7; 7 bases align to TRBD1. V lost 7 bases to trimming and J lost 1 base; unmatched junction nucleotides: 7. The CDR3 has 14 amino acids. Germline loops: CDR1 MNHNS, CDR2 SASEGT.

The chain is built from TRBV7-6 and TRBJ2-5, with TRBD2 identical over 15 bases. The CDR3 is 19 residues long. Germline V gene data show CDR1 as SGHVS and CDR2 as FNYEAQ. Trimming cost V 5 bases and J 4 bases; bases outside gene matches: 14. The CDR3, as DNA: TGTGCCAGCAGCCGAACGGGACTAGCGGGAGGCGGGGGAGGAGAGACCCAGTACTTC. Amino acids: CASSRTGLAGGGGGETQYF.

The chain links TRBV10-2 to TRBJ2-1; D is uncertain. CDR3 size: 14 residues. Trimming stripped 0 bases from V and 7 bases from J, with 10 bases between. CDR1 WSHSY and CDR2 SAAADI come from the germline V gene. CDR3 loop: CASSESASWNEQFF. The CDR3, as DNA: TGCGCCAGCAGTGAGTCTGCTAGTTGGAATGAGCAGTTCTTC.

This sequence joins TRBV28 and TRBJ2-1; 9 bases are a match to TRBD2. Germline lookup yields CDR1 MDHEN and CDR2 SYDVKM. Unmatched junction bases numbered 11, after V lost 6 bases and J lost 8 bases. The CDR3 runs to 15 residues. This chain's CDR3 is CASRAGTSTPYEQFF. In DNA, the CDR3 is TGTGCCAGCAGGGCCGGGACTAGCACGCCCTATGAGCAGTTCTTC.

The rearrangement links TRBV14 to TRBJ2-3; 8 positions agree with TRBD1. V shed 5 bases, J shed 6 bases, and the junction held 4 bases outside the gene matches. The CDR3 runs to 13 residues. The germline V gene has CDR1 SGHDN and CDR2 FVKESK. Here the CDR3 reads CASSTDRADTQYF. The DNA of the CDR3 is TGTGCCAGCAGCACGGACAGGGCGGATACGCAGTATTTT.

This clone was detected once. The chain carries TRBV11-3 and TRBJ2-1; D may be TRBD2 (6 bases). The CDR3 is made up of 15 amino acids. Trimming removed 5 bases at V and 0 bases at J, with 11 bases between. Germline V gene data show CDR1 as SGHNT and CDR2 as YENEEA. This CDR3 reads CASSPLASSYNEQFF. In DNA, the CDR3 is TGTGCCAGCAGCCCTCTAGCGAGCTCCTACAATGAGCAGTTCTTC. Looking up the rest from reference TRBV11-3 and TRBJ2-1 gives the full variable domain: EAGVVQSPRYKIIEKKQPVAFWCNPISGHNTLYWYLQNLGQGPELLIRYENEEAVDDSQLPKDRFSAERLKGVDSTLKIQPAELGDSAVYLCASSPLASSYNEQFFGPGTRLTVL.

The rearrangement links TRBV7-6 to TRBJ1-1; 9 bases match TRBD1. The germline gives CDR1 SGHVS, CDR2 FNYEAQ. V trimming: 5 bases; J trimming: 1 base; junction bases outside the gene matches: 5. The CDR3 consists of 15 residues. CDR3 nucleotides: TGTGCCAGCAGCATGGGACAGGGATCGAACACTGAAGCTTTCTTT. It encodes CASSMGQGSNTEAFF. Complete variable domain (other parts from reference TRBV7-6 and TRBJ1-1): GAGVSQSPRYKVTKRGQDVALRCDPISGHVSLYWYRQALGQGPEFLTYFNYEAQQDKSGLPNDRFSAERPEGSISTLTIQRTEQRDSAMYRCASSMGQGSNTEAFFGQGTRLTVV.

V gene TRBV5-6 combines with J gene TRBJ2-1, with D possibly matching TRBD1 (6 bases). The CDR3 consists of 16 residues. The germline V gene encodes CDR1 SGHDT and CDR2 YYEEEE. V gave up 4 bases and J gave up 10 bases, with 24 bases separating them. In nucleotides, the CDR3 is TGTGCCAGCAGCCTATCCACAGGGCGCCTACTACAAGAGCAGTTCTTC. Protein sequence: CASSLSTGRLLQEQFF.

V gene TRBV6-1 combines with J gene TRBJ1-3, with D possibly TRBD1 on 6 matching bases. The CDR3 loop spans 15 amino acids. V was pared by 3 bases and J by 2 bases, with 11 bases between. CDR1 and CDR2 (germline): MNHNS, SASEGT. The CDR3 loop is CASSDREGAGNTIYF. The CDR3 nucleotides are TGTGCCAGCAGTGACCGGGAGGGGGCTGGAAACACCATATATTTT.

This clone was recorded a few times. J is TRBJ2-5 and V is TRBV7-7; D may be TRBD1 (5 bases). V dropped 5 bases and J dropped 5 bases, with 12 bases sitting between them. The germline CDR1 and CDR2 sequences are SSHAT and FNYEAQ (reference sequence). This CDR3 contains 13 residues. The CDR3 is CASSPGIRETQYF. CDR3 in DNA: TGTGCCAGCAGCCCAGGGATTAGGGAGACCCAGTACTTC.

This clone was recorded once. The chain uses TRBV5-1 and TRBJ1-1; D is perhaps TRBD1 (5 bases). Germline V CDR1 and CDR2: SGHRS, YFSETQ. The V end was cut by 1 base, the J end by 6 bases, with 16 bases between. This CDR3 is built from 15 residues. CDR3 in DNA: TGCGCCAGCAGCTTGAATCTGTTGGCGGGGGCTGAAGCTTTCTTT. Translation: CASSLNLLAGAEAFF.

V and J are TRBV5-1 and TRBJ1-1, with TRBD1 matching 8 bases. This CDR3 comprises 16 residues. CDR1 is SGHRS, CDR2 YFSETQ, per germline. V trimming: 5 bases; J trimming: 4 bases; junction bases outside the gene matches: 13. CDR3: CASSSISGGAGTEAFF. DNA of the CDR3: TGCGCCAGCAGTTCAATTTCAGGGGGCGCAGGCACTGAAGCTTTCTTT.

The chain has TRBV15 and TRBJ2-3; D is possibly TRBD2 (7 bases). V shed 1 base and J shed 2 bases, with 13 bases lying between them. The CDR3 totals 16 residues. Germline V gene lookup returns CDR1 LNHNV and CDR2 YYDKDF (reference sequence). The CDR3 nucleotides are TGTGCCACCAGCAGAGGCGGACGGGGGGCCACAGATACGCAGTATTTT. Translation: CATSRGGRGATDTQYF.

The chain is built from TRBV6-1 and TRBJ2-1, with D possibly TRBD2 on 5 matching bases. CDR3 length equals 16 residues. Trimming took off 2 bases at V and 0 bases at J, with 11 bases between the two ends. Per the germline V gene, CDR1 is MNHNS and CDR2 is SASEGT. The CDR3 here is CASSETAEGSYNEQFF. DNA for the CDR3: TGTGCCAGCAGTGAAACTGCTGAGGGCTCCTACAATGAGCAGTTCTTC.

The chain couples TRBV5-1 to TRBJ2-5; D is perhaps TRBD2 (5 bases). Per the germline V gene, CDR1 is SGHRS and CDR2 is YFSETQ. V gave up 0 bases and J gave up 5 bases, with 11 bases separating them. This CDR3 is 14 amino acids long. CDR3 bases: TGCGCCAGCAGCTTGGCCCCGGGATGGGAGACCCAGTACTTC. Its protein is CASSLAPGWETQYF.

This rearrangement joins TRBV4-2 to TRBJ2-7; no clear D. CDR1 LGHNA and CDR2 YNFKEQ come from the germline V gene. Deletions cut 0 bases from V and 7 bases from J, with 10 bases between. The CDR3 length is 13 residues. The CDR3 DNA reads TGTGCCAGCAGCCAAGATACGAACCAGGAGCAGTACTTC. Amino acids: CASSQDTNQEQYF.

The chain combines TRBV6-5 with TRBJ1-1; no clear D. V was cut by 0 bases and J by 5 bases, with 7 bases left in between. Per germline, CDR1 MNHEY and CDR2 SVGAGI. The CDR3 runs 13 residues. CDR3 sequence: CASSYSPRTEAFF. As DNA, the CDR3 is TGTGCCAGCAGTTACTCCCCCAGGACTGAAGCTTTCTTT.

The chain carries TRBV5-6 and TRBJ2-1, with TRBD2 identical over 11 bases. This CDR3 has 16 residues. Germline lookup yields CDR1 SGHDT and CDR2 YYEEEE. Unmatched junction bases numbered 5, after V lost 4 bases and J lost 2 bases. The CDR3 region is CASSPRLAGTYNEQFF. CDR3 DNA: TGTGCCAGCAGCCCCCGACTAGCGGGGACCTACAATGAGCAGTTCTTC.

The table lists this clone with a few counts. This chain joins TRBV6-1 and TRBJ1-2; 9 bases are shared with TRBD1. The CDR3 loop spans 14 amino acids. Germline CDR1 and CDR2: MNHNS and SASEGT. V dropped 5 bases and J dropped 7; count of bases not matched to a gene: 8. This CDR3 is CASSTGQGKGGYTF. The CDR3 DNA follows: TGTGCCAGCAGTACGGGACAGGGAAAAGGTGGCTACACCTTC.

Regarding this clone: One end of the junction does not line up with germline, which may come from a read error. At the DNA level, this CDR3 is encoded by other sequences in the same sample as well. The chain links TRBV19 to TRBJ2-6; possibly TRBD2 for D (6 bases). CDR3 length: 15 amino acids. Germline CDR1 LNHDA, CDR2 SQIVND (reference sequence). The CDR3 loop is CASTVRGTGANVLTF. CDR3 bases: TGTGCCAGTACCGTTCGGGGGACCGGGGCCAACGTCCTAACTTTC.

V is TRBV5-1 and J is TRBJ2-5; 7 positions match TRBD2. V shed 4 bases and J 1 base; nucleotides not matched to a gene: 7. CDR3 length equals 15 residues. CDR1 and CDR2 from the germline V gene are SGHRS and YFSETQ. The CDR3 loop reads CASSGGGSGQETQYF. DNA of the CDR3: TGCGCCAGCAGCGGGGGGGGAAGCGGCCAAGAGACCCAGTACTTC. Based on the CDR3 plus reference TRBV5-1 and TRBJ2-5, the full variable domain is KAGVTQTPRYLIKTRGQQVTLSCSPISGHRSVSWYQQTPGQGLQFLFEYFSETQRNKGNFPGRFSGRQFSNSRSEMNVSTLELGDSALYLCASSGGGSGQETQYFGPGTRLLVL.

The chain couples TRBV5-4 to TRBJ2-3; 8 bases map to TRBD2. The ends lost 0 bases at V and 5 bases at J; junction bases unmatched: 8. The CDR3 length is 16 residues. Germline loops: CDR1 SGHNT, CDR2 YYREEE (reference sequence). The CDR3 loop reads CASSLAAGGGQDTQYF. DNA of the CDR3: TGTGCCAGCAGCTTGGCCGCGGGAGGTGGACAAGATACGCAGTATTTT. The entire variable domain, with the rest obtained from reference TRBV5-4 and TRBJ2-3, is as follows: ETGVTQSPTHLIKTRGQQVTLRCSSQSGHNTVSWYQQALGQGPQFIFQYYREEENGRGNFPPRFSGLQFPNYSSELNVNALELDDSALYLCASSLAAGGGQDTQYFGPGTRLTVL.

The gene calls are TRBV6-5 and TRBJ2-2; 9 bases are shared with TRBD2. The germline V gene has CDR1 MNHEY and CDR2 SVGAGI. The CDR3 is made up of 15 amino acids. Trimming took 6 bases from V and 4 from J; bases not matched to a gene: 6. The CDR3 DNA reads TGTGCCAGCAGGGCGGGGGGGTCGACCACCGGGGAGCTGTTTTTT. Translating it yields CASRAGGSTTGELFF.